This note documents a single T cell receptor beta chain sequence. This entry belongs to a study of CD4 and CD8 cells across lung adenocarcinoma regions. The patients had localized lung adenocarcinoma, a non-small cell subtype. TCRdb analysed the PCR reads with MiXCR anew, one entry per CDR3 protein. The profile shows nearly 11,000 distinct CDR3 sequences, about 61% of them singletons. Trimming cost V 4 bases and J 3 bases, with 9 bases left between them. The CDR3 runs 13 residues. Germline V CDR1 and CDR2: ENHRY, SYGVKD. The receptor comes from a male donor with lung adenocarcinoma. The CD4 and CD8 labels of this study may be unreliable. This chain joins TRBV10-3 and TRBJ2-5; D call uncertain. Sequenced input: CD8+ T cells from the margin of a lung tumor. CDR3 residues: CAISAPGKETQYF. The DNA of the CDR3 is TGTGCCATCAGTGCACCGGGCAAAGAGACCCAGTACTTC.